A single sample is the source of the 27 T cell receptor beta chains below, sequenced in a study of cytomegalovirus exposure and HLA in healthy donors. The PCR used 60 Vbeta and 13 Jbeta primers. Sequencing was performed with immunoSEQ multiplex PCR; in TCRdb, only in-frame clones are kept and a portion is missing. This sample has about 200,000 clones, with approximately 80% found just once. The specimen was PBMCs. These receptors were obtained from a man aged 50-60 years in good health and CMV-seronegative.

This clone was observed once. This chain joins TRBV15 and TRBJ2-2; 14 bases are shared with TRBD2. The CDR3 consists of 17 residues. V shed 1 base, J shed 4 bases, and the junction held 2 bases outside the gene matches. CDR1 LNHNV and CDR2 YYDKDF come from the germline V gene (reference sequence). This CDR3 reads CATSRGLAGGPTGELFF. The CDR3 DNA sequence: TGTGCCACCAGCAGAGGACTAGCGGGAGGGCCCACCGGGGAGCTGTTTTTT.

The gene calls are TRBV19 and TRBJ2-3; 8 bases map to TRBD1. CDR1 is LNHDA, CDR2 SQIVND, per germline (reference sequence). The CDR3 consists of 14 residues. Unmatched junction bases numbered 3, after V lost 7 bases and J lost 0 bases. The chain's CDR3 is CASIGQGSTDTQYF. For the CDR3, the DNA is TGTGCCAGTATCGGACAGGGAAGCACAGATACGCAGTATTTT. The variable domain in full, completed from reference TRBV19 and TRBJ2-3, reads DGGITQSPKYLFRKEGQNVTLSCEQNLNHDAMYWYRQDPGQGLRLIYYSQIVNDFQKGDIAEGYSVSREKKESFPLTVTSAQKNPTAFYLCASIGQGSTDTQYFGPGTRLTVL.

The chain employs TRBV21-1 and TRBJ1-4; TRBD1 is taken as the D call from the table, unchecked against the DNA. TRBV21-1 corresponds to a pseudogene. This CDR3 contains 13 residues. Here the CDR3 reads CASRGAGEDKLFF. DNA for the CDR3: TGTGCCAGCAGGGGGGCCGGTGAGGATAAACTGTTTTTT.

J is TRBJ1-1 and V is TRBV18, with D possibly being TRBD1 (6 bases). CDR3 size: 15 residues. The germline V and J ends were trimmed by 4 bases and 0 bases, with 12 bases remaining between them. The germline CDR1 and CDR2 sequences are KGHSH and LQKENI. This CDR3 is CASSLEQGLNTEAFF. The CDR3 DNA reads as TGTGCCAGCTCACTGGAACAGGGTTTGAACACTGAAGCTTTCTTT. The full variable domain, completed using reference TRBV18 and TRBJ1-1, is NAGVMQNPRHLVRRRGQEARLRCSPMKGHSHVYWYRQLPEEGLKFMVYLQKENIIDESGMPKERFSAEFPKEGPSILRIQQVVRGDSAAYFCASSLEQGLNTEAFFGQGTRLTVV.

This rearrangement joins TRBV28 to TRBJ2-3, with unresolved D. This CDR3 spans 15 amino acids. V lost 3 bases to trimming and J lost 2 bases, with 12 bases between them. In germline, CDR1 is MDHEN, CDR2 SYDVKM. In DNA form, the CDR3 reads TGTGCCAGCAGTTTCGGCGTTAGACTCACAGATACGCAGTATTTT. It yields the protein CASSFGVRLTDTQYF.

The chain combines TRBV21-1 with TRBJ1-4; the table's TRBD1 call for D was not verified on the DNA. TRBV21-1 is deemed a pseudogene. There are 14 residues in the CDR3. The CDR3 DNA reads as TGTGCCAGCAGCAAATGGGCCCGACAGTGTCTTCTGTTTTTT. It yields the protein CASSKWARQCLLFF.

This clone was counted a single time. The chain uses TRBV27 and TRBJ2-5; 11 nucleotides agree with TRBD2. Per germline, CDR1 MNHEY and CDR2 SMNVEV (reference sequence). CDR3 length equals 16 residues. V was pared by 5 bases and J by 1 base, with 6 bases of the junction left unmatched. The CDR3 sequence: CASSPRLAGRQETQYF. The CDR3 DNA reads TGTGCCAGCAGTCCGCGACTAGCGGGACGCCAAGAGACCCAGTACTTC.

This chain links TRBV2 with TRBJ2-7, with TRBD2 identical over 8 bases. This CDR3 comprises 15 residues. The germline V gene encodes CDR1 SNHLY and CDR2 FYNNEI. The J segment lost 2 bases and the V segment lost 6 bases, leaving 9 bases of the junction unmatched. In DNA form, the CDR3 reads TGTGCCAGCAGGCTTCTAGCGGGCCTCACCTACGAGCAGTACTTC. Translation gives CASRLLAGLTYEQYF.

A single count supports this clone. The chain links TRBV10-1 to TRBJ1-1; 11 nucleotides align to TRBD1. From germline, CDR1 is WNHNN and CDR2 SYGVQD (reference sequence). V lost 6 bases to trimming and J lost 5 bases; unmatched junction nucleotides: 2. CDR3 length: 13 amino acids. This chain's CDR3 is CASRGQGETEAFF. Written as DNA, the CDR3 is TGCGCCAGCAGGGGACAGGGGGAAACTGAAGCTTTCTTT.

The chain joins TRBV7-8 to TRBJ1-1; 8 bases fit TRBD1. The V gene end was trimmed by 5 bases and the J gene end by 0 bases; junction bases not matched to a gene: 5. Germline CDR1 is SGHVS and CDR2 is FQNEAQ. The CDR3 is 15 residues long. This chain's CDR3 is CASSDQTGVNTEAFF. CDR3 coding DNA: TGTGCCAGCAGCGATCAGACAGGGGTGAACACTGAAGCTTTCTTT.

There are a few counts of this clone. This sequence joins TRBV28 and TRBJ1-3, with 8 positions matching TRBD1. V was pared by 4 bases and J by 6 bases, with 5 bases of the junction left unmatched. This CDR3 comprises 14 residues. The germline V gene encodes CDR1 MDHEN and CDR2 SYDVKM. The DNA of the CDR3 is TGTGCCAGCAGTTCGACAGGGGAGGCAAACACCATATATTTT. Protein product: CASSSTGEANTIYF.

This sequence joins TRBV30 and TRBJ1-3; D not resolved. With 1 base removed from V and 0 bases from J, the gap between germline ends came to 7 bases. Germline V gives CDR1 GTSNPN, CDR2 SVGIG (reference sequence). The CDR3 loop spans 14 amino acids. CDR3 nucleotides: TGTGCCTGGAGTGCGGGGAGCTCTGGAAACACCATATATTTT. It is translated as CAWSAGSSGNTIYF.

The chain combines TRBV4-1 with TRBJ2-7, with unresolved D. Germline V gives CDR1 MGHRA, CDR2 YSYEKL. V dropped 3 bases and J dropped 3 bases, with 12 bases sitting between them. There are 14 residues in the CDR3. The CDR3 DNA follows: TGCGCCAGCAGCCAGCCTCTTCGCGACTACGAGCAGTACTTC. Amino acids: CASSQPLRDYEQYF.

The CDR3 here is CASSVSGTSGTYEQYF. The CDR3 coding sequence is TGTGCCAGCAGCGTCTCCGGGACTAGCGGTACCTACGAGCAGTACTTC. The chain is built from TRBV9 and TRBJ2-7; the match to TRBD2 covers 11 bases. V trimming: 2 bases; J trimming: 2 bases; junction bases outside the gene matches: 6. Germline V CDR1 and CDR2: SGDLS, YYNGEE. CDR3 length equals 16 residues. Supplemented by reference TRBV9 and TRBJ2-7, the full variable domain reads DSGVTQTPKHLITATGQRVTLRCSPRSGDLSVYWYQQSLDQGLQFLIQYYNGEERAKGNILERFSAQQFPDLHSELNLSSLELGDSALYFCASSVSGTSGTYEQYFGPGTRLTVT.

This clone appeared a few times. The V and J genes are TRBV6-5 and TRBJ2-5; TRBD1 matches at 9 bases. V trimming: 4 bases; J trimming: 5 bases; junction bases outside the gene matches: 8. The germline CDR1 and CDR2 sequences are MNHEY and SVGAGI. CDR3 size: 15 residues. CDR3 region: CASSSGTGQWETQYF. CDR3 bases: TGTGCCAGCAGTTCCGGGACAGGGCAGTGGGAGACCCAGTACTTC.

The rearrangement links TRBV5-5 to TRBJ2-7, with 8 bases matching TRBD2. Per germline, CDR1 SGHKS and CDR2 YYEKEE (reference sequence). The CDR3 sequence is 17 residues long. J gave up 0 bases and V 6 bases, and 14 bases lay outside the gene matches. The CDR3 region has the DNA TGTGCCAGCACTTTGGGGGCTAGCGGGTTTAGCTCCTACGAGCAGTACTTC. Protein sequence: CASTLGASGFSSYEQYF. The whole variable domain, remainder taken from reference TRBV5-5 and TRBJ2-7, is DAGVTQSPTHLIKTRGQQVTLRCSPISGHKSVSWYQQVLGQGPQFIFQYYEKEERGRGNFPDRFSARQFPNYSSELNVNALLLGDSALYLCASTLGASGFSSYEQYFGPGTRLTVT.

The chain links TRBV27 to TRBJ2-5, with D hard to call. The better agreement between TRBJ2-7 and the DNA end casts doubt on the J call. Germline CDR1 and CDR2: MNHEY and SMNVEV (reference sequence). CDR3 size: 15 residues. DNA for the CDR3: TGTGCCAGCAGTTTGTGGAGCCGAAGCTCCTACGAGCAGTACTTC. It yields the protein CASSLWSRSSYEQYF.

This chain joins TRBV7-8 and TRBJ2-2, with 7 bases matching TRBD1. Germline V lookup: CDR1 SGHVS, CDR2 FQNEAQ. The CDR3 is made up of 14 amino acids. J gave up 1 base and V 10 bases, and 6 bases lay outside the gene matches. The chain's CDR3 is CAITGALNTGELFF. CDR3 DNA sequence: TGTGCCATAACAGGGGCGCTGAACACCGGGGAGCTGTTTTTT.

The chain employs TRBV7-8 and TRBJ1-2, with TRBD1 matching 8 bases. V was pared by 1 base and J by 8 bases, with 6 bases of the junction left unmatched. The CDR3 contains 14 residues. Germline-derived CDR1 and CDR2 are SGHVS and FQNEAQ. The CDR3 sequence: CASSLGGQAEGYTF. In DNA form, the CDR3 reads TGTGCCAGCAGCTTAGGGGGACAGGCGGAGGGCTACACCTTC.

V gene TRBV6-6 combines with J gene TRBJ1-1, with a tentative D call TRBD1 (6 bases). The V and J ends lost 2 bases and 0 bases respectively, with 13 bases between them. The CDR3 runs to 16 residues. Per germline, CDR1 MNHNY and CDR2 SVGAGI (reference sequence). This CDR3 reads CASSYPQQGMNTEAFF. The CDR3 DNA follows: TGTGCCAGCAGTTACCCTCAACAGGGTATGAACACTGAAGCTTTCTTT.

The V and J genes are TRBV14 and TRBJ2-2; D ambiguous. Per germline, CDR1 SGHDN and CDR2 FVKESK. CDR3 size: 14 residues. The V end was cut by 1 base, the J end by 4 bases, with 7 bases between. CDR3 sequence (DNA): TGTGCCAGCAGCCAAGGTCCCAGCACCGGGGAGCTGTTTTTT. It specifies CASSQGPSTGELFF.

CDR3: CASSPRLTLDRGYPYEQYF. In DNA form, the CDR3 reads TGTGCCAGCTCACCGAGGCTAACACTGGACAGGGGTTACCCCTACGAGCAGTACTTC. The chain has TRBV18 and TRBJ2-5, with 9 positions matching TRBD1. The end of the DNA aligns better with TRBJ2-7, so the J call may be wrong. This CDR3 has 19 residues. CDR1 is KGHSH, CDR2 LQKENI, per germline.

This clone turned up a few times. The rearrangement uses TRBV10-3 and TRBJ2-2; 9 positions match TRBD2. CDR1 and CDR2 from the germline V gene are ENHRY and SYGVKD. The CDR3 is made up of 14 amino acids. V trimming: 4 bases; J trimming: 7 bases; junction bases outside the gene matches: 4. The CDR3 sequence: CAISAGLAGGELFF. Here the CDR3 DNA reads TGTGCCATCAGTGCGGGACTAGCTGGCGGGGAGCTGTTTTTT.

This chain links TRBV11-3 with TRBJ2-1; 7 bases fit TRBD1. With 3 bases clipped from V and 0 bases from J, the junction kept 2 bases outside the gene matches. Looked up from germline, CDR1 is SGHNT and CDR2 is YENEEA. The CDR3 length is 15 residues. CDR3 in amino acids: CASSLGQSSYNEQFF. In nucleotides, the CDR3 is TGTGCCAGCAGCTTGGGACAGAGCTCCTACAATGAGCAGTTCTTC.

The chain employs TRBV5-1 and TRBJ2-5; maybe TRBD1 (6 bases). CDR1 and CDR2 from the germline V gene are SGHRS and YFSETQ. The CDR3 spans 14 residues. The V gene lost 2 bases and the J gene lost 5 bases, with 13 bases spanning the gap. This chain's CDR3 is CASSLSGVEETQYF. The CDR3 DNA reads as TGCGCCAGCAGCTTATCAGGGGTCGAGGAGACCCAGTACTTC.

J is TRBJ2-5 and V is TRBV19; 14 bases are a match to TRBD2. The last part of the DNA fits TRBJ2-7 better; the J call may be wrong. The CDR3 extends over 15 amino acids. CDR1 is LNHDA, CDR2 SQIVND, per germline (reference sequence). CDR3 DNA: TGTGCCAGTAATCGAGGGACTAGCGGGAGTTACGAGCAGTACTTC. As protein: CASNRGTSGSYEQYF.

The chain carries TRBV4-1 and TRBJ2-6; 8 nucleotides agree with TRBD1. The CDR3 is made up of 18 amino acids. The ends lost 3 bases at V and 3 bases at J; junction bases unmatched: 10. CDR1 and CDR2 (germline): MGHRA, YSYEKL. The CDR3 loop reads CASSQVAAGGFGANVLTF. The CDR3 DNA follows: TGCGCCAGCAGCCAGGTGGCGGCAGGGGGCTTTGGGGCCAACGTCCTGACTTTC.